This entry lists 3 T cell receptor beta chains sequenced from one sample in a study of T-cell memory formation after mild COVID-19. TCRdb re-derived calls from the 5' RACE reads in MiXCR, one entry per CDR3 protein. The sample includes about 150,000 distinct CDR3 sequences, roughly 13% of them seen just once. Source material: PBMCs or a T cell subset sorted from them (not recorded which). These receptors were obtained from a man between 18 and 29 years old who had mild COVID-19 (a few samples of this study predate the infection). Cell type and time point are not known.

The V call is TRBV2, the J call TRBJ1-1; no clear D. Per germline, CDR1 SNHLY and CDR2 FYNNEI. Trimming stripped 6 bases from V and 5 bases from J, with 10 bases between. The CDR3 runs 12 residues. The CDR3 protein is CASSPAGTEAFF. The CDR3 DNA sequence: TGTGCCAGCAGCCCCGCAGGAACTGAAGCTTTCTTT.

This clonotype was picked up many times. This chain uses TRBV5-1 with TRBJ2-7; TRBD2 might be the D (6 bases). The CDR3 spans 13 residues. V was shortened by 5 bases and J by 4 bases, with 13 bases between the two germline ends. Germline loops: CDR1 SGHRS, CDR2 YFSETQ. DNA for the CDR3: TGCGCCAGCAGATGGGGACTTGGTTACGAGCAGTACTTC. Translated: CASRWGLGYEQYF.

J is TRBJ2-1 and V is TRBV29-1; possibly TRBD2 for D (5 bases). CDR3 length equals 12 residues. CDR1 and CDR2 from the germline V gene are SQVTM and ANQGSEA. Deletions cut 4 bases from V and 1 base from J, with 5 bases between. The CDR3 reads CSVGTSYNEQFF. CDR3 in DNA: TGCAGCGTTGGGACTTCCTACAATGAGCAGTTCTTC.